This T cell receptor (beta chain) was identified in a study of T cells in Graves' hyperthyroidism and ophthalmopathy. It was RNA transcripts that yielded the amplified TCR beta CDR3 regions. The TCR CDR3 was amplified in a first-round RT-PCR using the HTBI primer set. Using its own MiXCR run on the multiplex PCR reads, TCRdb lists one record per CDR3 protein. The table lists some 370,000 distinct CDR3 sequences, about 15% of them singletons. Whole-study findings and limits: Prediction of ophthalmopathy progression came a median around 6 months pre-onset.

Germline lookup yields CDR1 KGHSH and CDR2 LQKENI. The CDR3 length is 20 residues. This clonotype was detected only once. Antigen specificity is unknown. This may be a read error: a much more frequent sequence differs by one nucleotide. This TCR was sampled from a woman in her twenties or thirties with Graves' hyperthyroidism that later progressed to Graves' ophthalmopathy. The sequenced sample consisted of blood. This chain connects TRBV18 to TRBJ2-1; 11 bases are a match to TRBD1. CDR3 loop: CASLPPRDRGTPGSRNEQFF. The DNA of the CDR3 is TGTGCCAGCTTACCACCCCGGGACAGGGGGACGCCGGGATCTCGGAATGAGCAGTTCTTC.